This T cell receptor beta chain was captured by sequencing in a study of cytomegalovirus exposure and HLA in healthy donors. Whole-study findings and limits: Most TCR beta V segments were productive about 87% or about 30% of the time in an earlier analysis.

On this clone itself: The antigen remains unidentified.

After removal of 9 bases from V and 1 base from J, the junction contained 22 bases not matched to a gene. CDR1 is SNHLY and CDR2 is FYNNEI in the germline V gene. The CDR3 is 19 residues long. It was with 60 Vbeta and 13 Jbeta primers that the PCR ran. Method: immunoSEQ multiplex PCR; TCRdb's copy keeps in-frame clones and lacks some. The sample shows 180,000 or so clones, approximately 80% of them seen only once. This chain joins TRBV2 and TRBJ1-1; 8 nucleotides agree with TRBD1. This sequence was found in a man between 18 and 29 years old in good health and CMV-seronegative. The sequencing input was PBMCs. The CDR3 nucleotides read TGTGCCAGACACAGACTGTACAGGGGGATGAGCGGCTCGAACACTGAAGCTTTCTTT. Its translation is CARHRLYRGMSGSNTEAFF.